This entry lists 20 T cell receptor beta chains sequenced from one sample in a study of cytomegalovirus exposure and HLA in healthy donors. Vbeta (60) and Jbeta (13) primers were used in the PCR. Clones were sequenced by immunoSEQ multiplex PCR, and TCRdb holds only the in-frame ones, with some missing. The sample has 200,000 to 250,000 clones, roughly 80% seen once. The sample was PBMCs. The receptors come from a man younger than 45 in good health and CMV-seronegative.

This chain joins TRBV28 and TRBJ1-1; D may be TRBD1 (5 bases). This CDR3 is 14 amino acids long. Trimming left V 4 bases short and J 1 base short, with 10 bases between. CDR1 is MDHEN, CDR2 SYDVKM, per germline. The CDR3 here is CASSSGLKNTEAFF. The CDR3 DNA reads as TGTGCCAGCAGTTCGGGACTGAAGAACACTGAAGCTTTCTTT.

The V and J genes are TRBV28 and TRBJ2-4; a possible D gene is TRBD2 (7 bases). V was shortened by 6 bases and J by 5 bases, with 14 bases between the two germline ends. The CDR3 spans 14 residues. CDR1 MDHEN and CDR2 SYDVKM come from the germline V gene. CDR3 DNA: TGTGCCAGCAGCCACGGGGGGCCGGAAAACATTCAGTACTTC. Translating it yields CASSHGGPENIQYF.

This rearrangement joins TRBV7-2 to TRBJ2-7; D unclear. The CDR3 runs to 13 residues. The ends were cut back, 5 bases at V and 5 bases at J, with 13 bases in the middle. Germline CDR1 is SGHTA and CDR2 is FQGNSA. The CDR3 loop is CASSIVSDNEQYF. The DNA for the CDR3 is TGTGCCAGCAGCATTGTCAGTGACAACGAGCAGTACTTC.

The CDR3 nucleotides read TGTGCCAGCAGTGAAGCGCTTCGGGGGGCATATGAAAAACTGTTTTTT. This codes for CASSEALRGAYEKLFF. The chain has TRBV6-1 and TRBJ1-4; D may be TRBD1 (6 bases). V lost 0 bases, J lost 6 bases, and 14 bases lay in between. Germline lookup yields CDR1 MNHNS and CDR2 SASEGT. This CDR3 has 16 amino acids.

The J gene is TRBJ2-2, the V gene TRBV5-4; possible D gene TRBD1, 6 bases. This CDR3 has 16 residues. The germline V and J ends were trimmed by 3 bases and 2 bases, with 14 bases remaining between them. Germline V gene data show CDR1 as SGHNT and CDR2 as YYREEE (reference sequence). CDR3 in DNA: TGTGCCAGCAGCTCCCCGGGACAATTAAACACCGGGGAGCTGTTTTTT. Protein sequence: CASSSPGQLNTGELFF.

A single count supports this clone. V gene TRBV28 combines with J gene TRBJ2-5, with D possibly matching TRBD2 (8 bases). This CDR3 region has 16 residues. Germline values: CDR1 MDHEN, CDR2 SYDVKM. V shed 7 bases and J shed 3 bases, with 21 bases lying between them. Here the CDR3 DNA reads TGTGCCAGCAACCCGGGAGGGGGCGGAGCGAAAGAGACCCAGTACTTC. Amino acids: CASNPGGGGAKETQYF.

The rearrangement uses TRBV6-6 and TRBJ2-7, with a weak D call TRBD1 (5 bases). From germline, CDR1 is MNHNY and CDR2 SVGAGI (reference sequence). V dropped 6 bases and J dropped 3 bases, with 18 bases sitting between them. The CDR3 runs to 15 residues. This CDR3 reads CASSLQDGPHYEQYF. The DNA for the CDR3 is TGTGCCAGCAGCCTACAGGACGGACCCCACTACGAGCAGTACTTC.

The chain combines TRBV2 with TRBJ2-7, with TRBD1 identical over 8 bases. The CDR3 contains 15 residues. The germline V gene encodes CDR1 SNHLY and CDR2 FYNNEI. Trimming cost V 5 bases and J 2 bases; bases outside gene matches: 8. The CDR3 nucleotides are TGTGCCAGCAGTCAGGGGGCGCAAGGACCCTACGAGCAGTACTTC. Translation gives CASSQGAQGPYEQYF.

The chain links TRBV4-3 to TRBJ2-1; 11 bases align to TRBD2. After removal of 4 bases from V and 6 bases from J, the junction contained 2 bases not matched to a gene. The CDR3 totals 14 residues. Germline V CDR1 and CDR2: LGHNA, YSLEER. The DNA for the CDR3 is TGCGCCAGCAGCCCCGGGACTAGCGGCAATGAGCAGTTCTTC. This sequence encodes CASSPGTSGNEQFF.

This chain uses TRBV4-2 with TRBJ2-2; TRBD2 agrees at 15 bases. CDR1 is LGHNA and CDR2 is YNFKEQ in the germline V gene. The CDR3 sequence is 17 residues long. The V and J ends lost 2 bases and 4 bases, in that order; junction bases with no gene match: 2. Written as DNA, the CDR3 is TGTGCCAGCAGCCAACTGGGACTAGCGGGGGGCACCGGGGAGCTGTTTTTT. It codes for CASSQLGLAGGTGELFF.

The CDR3 region is CASSQIETSGGVDEQYF. CDR3 bases: TGTGCCAGCAGCCAAATCGAGACTAGCGGGGGGGTGGACGAGCAGTACTTC. The J gene is TRBJ2-7, the V gene TRBV14, with TRBD2 identical over 14 bases. Germline CDR1 and CDR2: SGHDN and FVKESK. This CDR3 spans 17 amino acids. Trimming cost V 2 bases and J 5 bases; bases outside gene matches: 8.

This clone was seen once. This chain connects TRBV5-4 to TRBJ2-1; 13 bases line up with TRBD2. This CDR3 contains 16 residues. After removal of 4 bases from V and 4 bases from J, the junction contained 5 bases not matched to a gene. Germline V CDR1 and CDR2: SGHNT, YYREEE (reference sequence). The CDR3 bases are TGTGCCAGCAGCACCGGGACTAGCGGGGCTTACAATGAGCAGTTCTTC. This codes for CASSTGTSGAYNEQFF.

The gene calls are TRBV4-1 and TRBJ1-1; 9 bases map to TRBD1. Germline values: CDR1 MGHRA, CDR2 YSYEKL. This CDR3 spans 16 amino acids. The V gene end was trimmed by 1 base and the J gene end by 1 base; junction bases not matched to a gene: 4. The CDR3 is CASSQVGTGRNTEAFF. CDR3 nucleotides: TGCGCCAGCAGCCAAGTGGGGACAGGGAGGAACACTGAAGCTTTCTTT.

The CDR3 DNA is TGTGCCATCAACAGGGCCTTGTATGAAAAACTGTTTTTT. Amino acids: CAINRALYEKLFF. The V call is TRBV28, the J call TRBJ1-4; D may be TRBD1 (6 bases). CDR3 length: 13 residues. Trimming removed 10 bases from V and 6 bases from J, with 15 bases in between. Germline loops: CDR1 MDHEN, CDR2 SYDVKM. The full variable domain, with the rest looked up from reference TRBV28 and TRBJ1-4, is DVKVTQSSRYLVKRTGEKVFLECVQDMDHENMFWYRQDPGLGLRLIYFSYDVKMKEKGDIPEGYSVSREKKERFSLILESASTNQTSMYLCAINRALYEKLFFGSGTQLSVL.

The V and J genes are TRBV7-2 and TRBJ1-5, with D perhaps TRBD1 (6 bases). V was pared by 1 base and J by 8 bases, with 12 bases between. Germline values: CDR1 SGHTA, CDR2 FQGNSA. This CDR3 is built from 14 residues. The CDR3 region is CASSLEAGVKPQHF. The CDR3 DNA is TGTGCCAGCAGCTTAGAGGCAGGGGTTAAGCCCCAGCATTTT.

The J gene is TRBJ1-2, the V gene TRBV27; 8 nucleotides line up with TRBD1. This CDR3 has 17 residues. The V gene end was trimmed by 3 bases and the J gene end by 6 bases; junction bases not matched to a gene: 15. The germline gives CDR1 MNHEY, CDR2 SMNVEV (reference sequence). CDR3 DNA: TGTGCCAGCAGTTTTAGCCAGACAGGGGCAAGAGCGAATGGCTACACCTTC. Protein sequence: CASSFSQTGARANGYTF.

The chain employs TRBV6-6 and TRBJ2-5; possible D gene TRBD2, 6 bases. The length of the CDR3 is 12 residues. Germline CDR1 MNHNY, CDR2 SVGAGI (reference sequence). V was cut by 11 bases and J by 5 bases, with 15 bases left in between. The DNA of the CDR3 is TGTGCCTTCTCACAACGGGGGGAGACCCAGTACTTC. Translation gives CAFSQRGETQYF.

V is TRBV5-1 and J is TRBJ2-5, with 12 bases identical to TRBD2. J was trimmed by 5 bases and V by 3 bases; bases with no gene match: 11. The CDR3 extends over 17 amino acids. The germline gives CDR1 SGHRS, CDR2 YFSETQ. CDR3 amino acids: CASSSKKLAGGLETQYF. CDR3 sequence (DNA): TGCGCCAGCAGCTCAAAGAAACTAGCGGGGGGTTTGGAGACCCAGTACTTC.

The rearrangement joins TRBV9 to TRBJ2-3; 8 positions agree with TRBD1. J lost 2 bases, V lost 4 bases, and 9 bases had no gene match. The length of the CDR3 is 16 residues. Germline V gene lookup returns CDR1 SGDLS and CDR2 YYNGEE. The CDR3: CASSRRTGTLTDTQYF. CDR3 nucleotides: TGTGCCAGCAGCCGGAGGACAGGGACGCTCACAGATACGCAGTATTTT.

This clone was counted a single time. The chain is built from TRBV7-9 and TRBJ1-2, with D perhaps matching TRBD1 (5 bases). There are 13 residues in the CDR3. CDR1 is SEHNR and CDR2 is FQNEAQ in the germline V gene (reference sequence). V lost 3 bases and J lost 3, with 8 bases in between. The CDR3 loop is CASSFKGDYGYTF. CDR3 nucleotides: TGTGCCAGCAGCTTTAAAGGGGACTATGGCTACACCTTC.